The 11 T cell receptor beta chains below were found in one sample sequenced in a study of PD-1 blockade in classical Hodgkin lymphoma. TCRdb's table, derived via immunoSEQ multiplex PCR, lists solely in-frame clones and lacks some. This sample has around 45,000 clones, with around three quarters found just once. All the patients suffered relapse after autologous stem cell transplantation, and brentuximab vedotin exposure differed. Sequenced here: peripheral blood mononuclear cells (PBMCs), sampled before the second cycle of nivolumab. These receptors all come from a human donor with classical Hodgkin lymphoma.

The CDR3 region is CASRLGSYEQYF. As DNA, the CDR3 is TGTGCCAGCAGGCTCGGGAGCTACGAGCAGTACTTC. This rearrangement joins TRBV7-2 to TRBJ2-7, with D possibly matching TRBD2 (6 bases). This CDR3 has 12 residues. V was shortened by 6 bases and J by 3 bases, with 9 bases between the two germline ends. CDR1 is SGHTA, CDR2 FQGNSA, per germline.

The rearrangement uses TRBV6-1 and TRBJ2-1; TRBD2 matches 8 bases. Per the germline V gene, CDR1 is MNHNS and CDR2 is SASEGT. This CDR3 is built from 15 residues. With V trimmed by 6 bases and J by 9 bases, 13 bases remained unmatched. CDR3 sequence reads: CASRDTSGPRGEQFF. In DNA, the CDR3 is TGTGCCAGCAGGGATACTAGCGGACCTCGGGGTGAGCAGTTCTTC.

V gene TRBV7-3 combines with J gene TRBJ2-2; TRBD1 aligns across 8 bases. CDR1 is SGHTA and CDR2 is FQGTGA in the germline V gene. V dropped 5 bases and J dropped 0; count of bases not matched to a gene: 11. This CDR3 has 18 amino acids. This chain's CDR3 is CASSARDRSFANTGELFF. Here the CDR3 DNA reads TGTGCCAGCAGCGCCCGGGACAGGTCATTCGCGAACACCGGGGAGCTGTTTTTT.

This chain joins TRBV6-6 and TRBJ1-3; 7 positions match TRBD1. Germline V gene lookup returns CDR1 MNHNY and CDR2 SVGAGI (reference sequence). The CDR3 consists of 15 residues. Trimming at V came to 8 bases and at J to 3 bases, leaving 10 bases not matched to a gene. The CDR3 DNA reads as TGTGCCAGCGGTCAGGGGGGAGCGGTTGGAAACACCATATATTTT. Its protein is CASGQGGAVGNTIYF.

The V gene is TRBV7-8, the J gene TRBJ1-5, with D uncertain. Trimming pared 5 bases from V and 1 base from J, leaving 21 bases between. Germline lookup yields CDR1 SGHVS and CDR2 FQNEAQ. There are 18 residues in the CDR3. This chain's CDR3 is CASSGRTTDGASNQPQHF. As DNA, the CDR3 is TGTGCCAGCAGCGGCCGGACGACGGATGGAGCCAGCAATCAGCCCCAGCATTTT.

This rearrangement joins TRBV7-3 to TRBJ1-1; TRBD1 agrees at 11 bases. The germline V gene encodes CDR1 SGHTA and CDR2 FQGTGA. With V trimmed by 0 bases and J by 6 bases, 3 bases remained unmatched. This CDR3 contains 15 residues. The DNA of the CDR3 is TGTGCCAGCAGCTTAACTCCGGGACAGGGGGCTGAAGCTTTCTTT. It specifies CASSLTPGQGAEAFF.

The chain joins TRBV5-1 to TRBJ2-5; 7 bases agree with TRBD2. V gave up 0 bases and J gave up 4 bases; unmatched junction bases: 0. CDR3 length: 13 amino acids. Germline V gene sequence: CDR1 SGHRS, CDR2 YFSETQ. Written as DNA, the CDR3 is TGCGCCAGCAGCTTGGGCGGGAGAGAGACCCAGTACTTC. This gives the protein CASSLGGRETQYF.

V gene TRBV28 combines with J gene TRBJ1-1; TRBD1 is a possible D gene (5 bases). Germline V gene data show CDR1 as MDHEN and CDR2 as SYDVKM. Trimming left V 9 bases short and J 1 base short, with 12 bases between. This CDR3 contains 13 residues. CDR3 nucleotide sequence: TGTGCCAGTATCCAGGGAGGGAACACTGAAGCTTTCTTT. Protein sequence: CASIQGGNTEAFF. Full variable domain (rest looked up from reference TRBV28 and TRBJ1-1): DVKVTQSSRYLVKRTGEKVFLECVQDMDHENMFWYRQDPGLGLRLIYFSYDVKMKEKGDIPEGYSVSREKKERFSLILESASTNQTSMYLCASIQGGNTEAFFGQGTRLTVV.

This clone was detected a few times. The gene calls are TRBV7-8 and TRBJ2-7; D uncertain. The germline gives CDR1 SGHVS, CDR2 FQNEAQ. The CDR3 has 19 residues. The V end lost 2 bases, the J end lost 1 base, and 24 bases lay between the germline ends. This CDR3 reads CASSLKHYQSATDSYEQYF. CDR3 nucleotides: TGTGCCAGCAGCTTAAAACATTACCAGAGCGCCACCGATTCCTACGAGCAGTACTTC.

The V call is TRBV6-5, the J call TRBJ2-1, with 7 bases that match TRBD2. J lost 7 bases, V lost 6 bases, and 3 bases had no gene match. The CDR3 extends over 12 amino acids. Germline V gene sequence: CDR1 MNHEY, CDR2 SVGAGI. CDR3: CASSYSGNEQFF. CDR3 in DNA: TGTGCCAGCAGCTATAGCGGGAATGAGCAGTTCTTC.

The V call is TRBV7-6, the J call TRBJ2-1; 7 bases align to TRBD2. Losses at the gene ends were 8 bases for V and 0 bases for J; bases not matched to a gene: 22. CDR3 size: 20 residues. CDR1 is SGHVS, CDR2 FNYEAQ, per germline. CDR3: CASHTLRGGVGSSSYNEQFF. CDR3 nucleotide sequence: TGTGCCAGCCATACTTTGCGCGGGGGAGTAGGGTCCAGCTCCTACAATGAGCAGTTCTTC.